This T cell receptor beta chain emerged from a study of CD4+ T cells in melanoma. Regarding the study as a whole: A reported correlation linked neoantigen-specific CD4+ T cells to CD8+, macrophage and B cell function.

V gave up 9 bases and J gave up 5 bases, with 14 bases separating them. The CDR3 covers 13 residues. Germline loops: CDR1 MDHEN, CDR2 SYDVKM. TCRdb's table, derived via immunoSEQ multiplex PCR, lists solely in-frame clones and lacks some. The data contain about 54,000 clones, more than 60% of them singletons. Concerning this clone: Its specificity is unknown.

The sample consisted of tumor tissue. The TCR originated in a human donor with melanoma. The chain employs TRBV28 and TRBJ2-1; TRBD2 might be the D (7 bases). In nucleotides, the CDR3 is TGTGCCAGTTCGGGGGGCCACCACAATGAGCAGTTCTTC. It specifies CASSGGHHNEQFF.